This T cell receptor beta chain was sequenced in a study of neurological immune-mediated disorders. Study-level points and caveats: When the repertoires were sorted by phylogenetic grouping, those of 18 of 34 multiple sclerosis patients ended up in one related-CDR3 cluster, a possible signature.

This clonotype was detected a few times. Its antigen remains unknown. TCRdb re-analysed the 5' RACE reads in MiXCR, keeping a single row per CDR3 protein. Seen here are fewer than 60,000 distinct CDR3 sequences, roughly 3.8% observed once, and the top ten hold approximately 7.1%. V was clipped by 1 base and J by 4 bases; unmatched bases: 8. CDR1 and CDR2 from the germline V gene are SGHAT and FQDESV (reference sequence). The CDR3 has 17 residues. This chain links TRBV11-1 with TRBJ2-1, with 9 bases fitting TRBD2. Sequenced material: PBMCs. This clonotype was sampled from a man in his 60s with multiple sclerosis. CDR3 residues: CASSLVTRLAAYNEQFF. The CDR3 DNA reads as TGTGCCAGCAGCTTAGTCACCCGACTAGCGGCATACAATGAGCAGTTCTTC. The full variable domain, completed using reference TRBV11-1 and TRBJ2-1, is EAEVAQSPRYKITEKSQAVAFWCDPISGHATLYWYRQILGQGPELLVQFQDESVVDDSQLPKDRFSAERLKGVDSTLKIQPAELGDSAMYLCASSLVTRLAAYNEQFFGPGTRLTVL.